These T cell receptor beta chains were read from a single sample in a study of blood T cell repertoires in COVID-19. Sequencing used immunoSEQ multiplex PCR; TCRdb keeps in-frame clones, though not all of them. The table lists approximately 30,000 clones, 93% of them singletons. The material sequenced was peripheral blood. These receptors all come from a human donor in a cohort sampled during active COVID-19. CDR3s include the opening cysteine and the closing phenylalanine or tryptophan. A D gene is named only where the DNA matches it firmly. The size field is filled for only some rows; it gives once, few, many or a size class.

d_gene,abundance,v_gene,j_gene,CDR3nt,CDR3aa
-,-,TRBV3-1/TRBV3-2,TRBJ1-3,TGTGCCAGCAGCCCCGAAGCAGGACACTTACTAGGAAACACCATATATTTT,CASSPEAGHLLGNTIYF
-,few,TRBV5-4,TRBJ1-6,TGTGCCAGCAGCTCTCTTTCTCAGGGGACACCCCTCCACTTT,CASSSLSQGTPLHF
TRBD2,-,TRBV5-4,TRBJ2-1,TGTGCCAGCAGCTCCTCAACTAGCGGCGCCTACAATGAGCAGTTCTTC,CASSSSTSGAYNEQFF
-,-,TRBV24-1,TRBJ1-2,TGTGCCACCCGCCCCGGGGAAAACTATGGCTACACCTTC,CATRPGENYGYTF
-,few,TRBV27,TRBJ1-5,TGTGCCAGCAGACAGGGTCTTAGCAATCAGCCCCAGCATTTT,CASRQGLSNQPQHF
-,-,TRBV11-3,TRBJ2-5,TGTGCCAGCAGCACAGGCCCGGTAGGGGAAGAGACCCAGTACTTC,CASSTGPVGEETQYF
TRBD1,-,TRBV7-9,TRBJ1-1,TGTGCCAGCAGCTGGGGACAGGGCGGGACTGAAGCTTTCTTT,CASSWGQGGTEAFF
-,-,TRBV9,TRBJ1-1,TGTGCCAGCAGCGTAGGTGGAGTCATGAACACTGAAGCTTTCTTT,CASSVGGVMNTEAFF
TRBD2,once,TRBV5-4,TRBJ2-7,TGTGCCAGCAGCTCCGTAGGACTAGCGGGAGTCTTC,CASSSVGLAGVF
-,-,TRBV18,TRBJ1-4,TGTGCCAGCTCACGACCGGCGGGTTCAACTAATGAAAAACTGTTTTTT,CASSRPAGSTNEKLFF
TRBD1,-,TRBV5-1,TRBJ2-7,TGCGCCAGCAGCTTGGAAAACAGGGGACAGGACGAGCAGTACTTC,CASSLENRGQDEQYF
-,-,TRBV29-1,TRBJ1-1,TGCAGCGTTGTTACGGGAAACACTGAAGCTTTCTTT,CSVVTGNTEAFF
TRBD2,-,TRBV5-1,TRBJ2-1,TGCGCCAGCAGCTTGGATCTAGCGGGAGCAAAGTCCTACAATGAGCAGTTCTTC,CASSLDLAGAKSYNEQFF
TRBD1,-,TRBV2,TRBJ2-7,TGTGCCAGCCTGGACAGGGACCTTGGCGAGCAGTACTTC,CASLDRDLGEQYF
TRBD1,-,TRBV12-3/TRBV12-4,TRBJ1-1,TGTGCCAGCAGTCGGTACCGGGACAGCGGAGCTTTCTTT,CASSRYRDSGAFF
TRBD1,-,TRBV5-1,TRBJ1-1,TGCGCCAGCAGCTCCACCGGGACAGGGTCATACACTGAAGCTTTCTTT,CASSSTGTGSYTEAFF
TRBD2,-,TRBV6-4,TRBJ2-7,TGTGCCAGCAGCATGAGGGAGGGTGCGGGGTACGAGCAGTACTTC,CASSMREGAGYEQYF
-,-,TRBV5-5,TRBJ2-3,TGTGCCAGCAGCTTGGCCCCGGGGGATCGACTAGAAAGCACAGATACGCAGTATTTT,CASSLAPGDRLESTDTQYF
TRBD2,-,TRBV6-1,TRBJ2-3,TGTGCCAGCAGTGAAGTTCGGGGAAGCGGGGGGGTTGATACGCAGTATTTT,CASSEVRGSGGVDTQYF